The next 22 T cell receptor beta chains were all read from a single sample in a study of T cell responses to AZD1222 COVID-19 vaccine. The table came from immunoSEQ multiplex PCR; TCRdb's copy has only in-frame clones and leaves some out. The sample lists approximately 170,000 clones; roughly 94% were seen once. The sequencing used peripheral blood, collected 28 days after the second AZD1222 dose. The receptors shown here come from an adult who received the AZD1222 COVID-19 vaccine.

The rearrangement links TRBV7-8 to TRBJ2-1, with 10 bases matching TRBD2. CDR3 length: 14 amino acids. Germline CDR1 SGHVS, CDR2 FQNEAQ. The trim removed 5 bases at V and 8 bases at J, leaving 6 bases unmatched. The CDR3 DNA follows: TGTGCCAGCAGCGCTAGCGGGAGAGGGTATGAGCAGTTCTTC. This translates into CASSASGRGYEQFF.

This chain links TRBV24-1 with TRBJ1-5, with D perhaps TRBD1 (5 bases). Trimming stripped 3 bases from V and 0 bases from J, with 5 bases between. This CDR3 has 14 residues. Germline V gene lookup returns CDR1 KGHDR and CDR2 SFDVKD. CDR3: CATSDRGSNQPQHF. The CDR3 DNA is TGTGCCACCAGTGATAGGGGTAGCAATCAGCCCCAGCATTTT.

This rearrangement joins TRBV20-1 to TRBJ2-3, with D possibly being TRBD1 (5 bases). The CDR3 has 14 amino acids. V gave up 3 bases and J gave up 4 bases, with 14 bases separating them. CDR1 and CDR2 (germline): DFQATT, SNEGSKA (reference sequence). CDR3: CSASNAQGSDTQYF. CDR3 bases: TGCAGTGCTAGTAACGCTCAGGGTTCAGATACGCAGTATTTT.

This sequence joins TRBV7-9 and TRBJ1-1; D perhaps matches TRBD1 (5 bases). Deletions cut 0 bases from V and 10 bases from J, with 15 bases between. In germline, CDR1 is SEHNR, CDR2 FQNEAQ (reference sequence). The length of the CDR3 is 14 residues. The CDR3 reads CASSLAIGERTAFF. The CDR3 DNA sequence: TGTGCCAGCAGCTTAGCTATAGGGGAGAGAACAGCTTTCTTT.

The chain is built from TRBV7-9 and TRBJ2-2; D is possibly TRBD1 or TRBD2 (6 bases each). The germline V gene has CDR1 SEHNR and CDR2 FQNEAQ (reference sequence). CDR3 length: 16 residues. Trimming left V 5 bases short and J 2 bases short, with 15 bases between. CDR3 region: CASSPRGGRNTGELFF. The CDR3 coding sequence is TGTGCCAGCAGCCCCCGAGGGGGGAGAAACACCGGGGAGCTGTTTTTT.

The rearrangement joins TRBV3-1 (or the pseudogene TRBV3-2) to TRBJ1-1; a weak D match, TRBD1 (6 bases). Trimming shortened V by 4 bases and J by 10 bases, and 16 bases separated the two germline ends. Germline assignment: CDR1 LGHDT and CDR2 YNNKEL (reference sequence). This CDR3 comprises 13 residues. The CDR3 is CASSLLGAGAAFF. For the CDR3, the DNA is TGTGCCAGCAGCCTACTGGGCGCGGGGGCAGCTTTCTTT.

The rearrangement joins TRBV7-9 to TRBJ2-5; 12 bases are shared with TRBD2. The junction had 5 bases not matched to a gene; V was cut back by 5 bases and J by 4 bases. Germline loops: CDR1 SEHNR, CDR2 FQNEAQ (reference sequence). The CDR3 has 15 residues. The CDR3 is CASSGQLAGGETQYF. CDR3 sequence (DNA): TGTGCCAGCAGCGGACAACTAGCGGGAGGAGAGACCCAGTACTTC.

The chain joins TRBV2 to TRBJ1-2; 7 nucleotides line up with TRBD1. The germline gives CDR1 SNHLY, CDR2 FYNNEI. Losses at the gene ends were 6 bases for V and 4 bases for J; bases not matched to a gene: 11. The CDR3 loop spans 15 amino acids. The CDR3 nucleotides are TGTGCCAGCAGAGAACCGGGGCAGGGGGTCTATGGCTACACCTTC. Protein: CASREPGQGVYGYTF.

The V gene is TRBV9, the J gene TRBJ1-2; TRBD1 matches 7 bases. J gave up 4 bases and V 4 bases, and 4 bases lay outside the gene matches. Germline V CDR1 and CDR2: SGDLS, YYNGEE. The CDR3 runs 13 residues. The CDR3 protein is CASSPPGGYGYTF. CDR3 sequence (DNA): TGTGCCAGCAGCCCCCCAGGGGGCTATGGCTACACCTTC.

CDR3 in DNA: TGTGCCAGCAGCCGCTCGATCAAGGCAAATCAGCCCCAGCATTTT. As protein: CASSRSIKANQPQHF. The rearrangement joins TRBV6-5 to TRBJ1-5; D gene ambiguous. V lost 6 bases to trimming and J lost 4 bases, with 16 bases between them. The CDR3 is made up of 15 amino acids. Germline V lookup: CDR1 MNHEY, CDR2 SVGAGI.

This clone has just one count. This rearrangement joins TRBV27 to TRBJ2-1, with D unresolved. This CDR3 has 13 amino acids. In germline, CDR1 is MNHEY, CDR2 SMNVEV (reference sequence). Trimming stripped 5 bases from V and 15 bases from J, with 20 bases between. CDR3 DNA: TGTGCCAGCAGTCCCTCCCCCCGGACGCGTCGGTTCTTC. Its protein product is CASSPSPRTRRFF.

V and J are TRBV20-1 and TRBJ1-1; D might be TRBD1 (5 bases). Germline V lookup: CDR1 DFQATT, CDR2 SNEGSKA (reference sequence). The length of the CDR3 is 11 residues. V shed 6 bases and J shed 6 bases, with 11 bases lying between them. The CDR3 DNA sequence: TGCAGTGCGCCCGGGACCGCTGAAGCTTTCTTT. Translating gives CSAPGTAEAFF.

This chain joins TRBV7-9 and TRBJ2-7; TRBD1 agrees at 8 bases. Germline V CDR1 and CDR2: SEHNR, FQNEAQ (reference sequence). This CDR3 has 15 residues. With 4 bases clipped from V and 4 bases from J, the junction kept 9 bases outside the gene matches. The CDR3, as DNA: TGTGCCAGCAGCTCGGACAGGGCAAGGGGGTACGAGCAGTACTTC. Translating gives CASSSDRARGYEQYF.

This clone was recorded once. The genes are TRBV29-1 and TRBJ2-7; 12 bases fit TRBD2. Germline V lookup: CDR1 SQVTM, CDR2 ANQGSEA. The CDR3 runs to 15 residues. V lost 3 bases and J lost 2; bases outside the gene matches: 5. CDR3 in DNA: TGCAGCGTTGACGGGCTAGCGGGAGGGCCCTACGAGCAGTACTTC. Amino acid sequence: CSVDGLAGGPYEQYF.

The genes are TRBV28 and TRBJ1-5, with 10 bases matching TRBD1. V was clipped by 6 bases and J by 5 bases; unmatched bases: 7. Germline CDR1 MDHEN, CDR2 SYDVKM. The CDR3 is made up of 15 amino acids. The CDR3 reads CASSPGQGIHQPQHF. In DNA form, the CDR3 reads TGTGCCAGCAGCCCGGGACAGGGGATACATCAGCCCCAGCATTTT.

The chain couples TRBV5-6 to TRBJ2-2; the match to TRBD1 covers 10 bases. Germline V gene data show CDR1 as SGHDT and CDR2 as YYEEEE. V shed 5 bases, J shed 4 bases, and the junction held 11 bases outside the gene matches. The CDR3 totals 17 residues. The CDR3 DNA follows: TGTGCCAGCAGTCCGAAGACAGGGGGCAGGGGCACCGGGGAGCTGTTTTTT. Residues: CASSPKTGGRGTGELFF.

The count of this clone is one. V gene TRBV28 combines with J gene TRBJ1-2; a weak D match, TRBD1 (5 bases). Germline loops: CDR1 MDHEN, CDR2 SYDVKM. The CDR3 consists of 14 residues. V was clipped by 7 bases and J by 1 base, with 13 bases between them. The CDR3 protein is CASNTGVLNYGYTF. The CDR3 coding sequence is TGTGCCAGCAACACAGGAGTCCTTAACTATGGCTACACCTTC.

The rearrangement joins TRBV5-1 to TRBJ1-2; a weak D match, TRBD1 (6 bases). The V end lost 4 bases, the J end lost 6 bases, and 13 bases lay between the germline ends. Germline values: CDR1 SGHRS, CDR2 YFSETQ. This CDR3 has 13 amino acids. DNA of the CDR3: TGCGCCAGCAGCCCGGCCGGGGGCAATGGCTACACCTTC. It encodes CASSPAGGNGYTF.

CDR3 bases: TGTGCCAGCAGCGTCAGCCCGGGCACCGGGGAGCTGTTTTTT. It translates to CASSVSPGTGELFF. The chain combines TRBV9 with TRBJ2-2; D is unresolved. This CDR3 has 14 amino acids. The germline gives CDR1 SGDLS, CDR2 YYNGEE. Trimming left V 2 bases short and J 4 bases short, with 9 bases between.

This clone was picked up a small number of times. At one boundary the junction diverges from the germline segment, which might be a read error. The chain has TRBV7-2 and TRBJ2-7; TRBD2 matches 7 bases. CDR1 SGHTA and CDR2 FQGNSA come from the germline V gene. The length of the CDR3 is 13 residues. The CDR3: CASSLGLAYEQYF. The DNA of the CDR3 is TGTGCCAGCAGTTTAGGACTAGCCTACGAGCAGTACTTC.

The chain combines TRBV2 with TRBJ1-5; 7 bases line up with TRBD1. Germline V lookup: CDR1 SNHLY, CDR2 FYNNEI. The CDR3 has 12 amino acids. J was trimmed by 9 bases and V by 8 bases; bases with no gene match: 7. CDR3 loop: CASWQGGGPQHF. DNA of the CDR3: TGTGCCAGCTGGCAGGGGGGTGGGCCCCAGCATTTT.

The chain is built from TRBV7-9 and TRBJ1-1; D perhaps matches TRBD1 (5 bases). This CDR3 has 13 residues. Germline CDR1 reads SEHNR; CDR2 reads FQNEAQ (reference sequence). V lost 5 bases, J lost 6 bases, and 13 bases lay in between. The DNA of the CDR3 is TGTGCCAGCAGCCCATACCCCAGGGCTGAAGCTTTCTTT. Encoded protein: CASSPYPRAEAFF.